Sequencing of this T cell receptor beta chain was carried out in a study of chemoradiotherapy in HPV16-positive cancers. The overall study: Candidate HPV-specific clones and shared TCR motifs came from a couple of HPV16-positive patients.

CDR1 LNHNV and CDR2 YYDKDF come from the germline V gene (reference sequence). Trimming removed 3 bases from V and 1 base from J; junction bases left unmatched: 4. The CDR3 extends over 15 amino acids. In regard to this clone: Antigen: not known.

Study outcomes and limitations: HPV-specific T cells were functionally defined from only a couple of HPV16-positive patients. Candidate HPV-specific clones and E7-related TCR motifs grew in tumor during treatment.

Method: immunoSEQ multiplex PCR; TCRdb's copy keeps in-frame clones and lacks some. The sample contains about 20,000 clones, 80% to 90% of which appear only once. Over chemoradiotherapy, repertoires were sampled more than once. Here the sequenced sample was blood, taken from a patient who underwent chemoradiotherapy. This TCR came from a human donor with HPV-associated anogenital cancer. The chain recombines TRBV15 with TRBJ2-3; the match to TRBD2 covers 7 bases. The CDR3 spells CATSRGGRGTDTQYF. The CDR3 DNA reads TGTGCCACCAGCAGGGGAGGGAGGGGCACAGATACGCAGTATTTT.